This TCR beta chain was retrieved from a study of OX40 agonist ivuxolimab in advanced cancers. Overall study: Patients' therapy was ivuxolimab, an antibody that acts as an agonist of OX40 (CD134). Partial responses were seen in three patients, one with hepatocellular carcinoma and two with cutaneous melanoma. Whole-study results and caveats: Expanded peripheral T cell antigen specificity was not determined. Near-lowest levels of clonal expansion characterized partial responders at 0.1-3.0 mg/kg.

Using immunoSEQ multiplex PCR, the repertoire was profiled, and TCRdb retains in-frame clones only, with some absent. The sample lists more than 80,000 clones; more than 80% were seen once. On this clone: The target antigen is unknown.

The TCR originated in an adult with an advanced solid tumor such as melanoma, head and neck, liver or kidney cancer. This sample comprised CD4+ or CD8+ T cells sorted from blood, obtained in a trial of the OX40 agonist ivuxolimab.

The CDR3 protein is CSVEELLSTSGDNNEQFF. Here the CDR3 DNA reads TGCAGCGTTGAAGAACTACTATCGACTAGCGGCGATAACAATGAGCAGTTCTTC. The rearrangement uses TRBV29-1 and TRBJ2-1; 9 bases fit TRBD2. This CDR3 spans 18 amino acids. Unmatched junction bases numbered 14, after V lost 0 bases and J lost 5 bases. Germline CDR1 and CDR2: SQVTM and ANQGSEA.